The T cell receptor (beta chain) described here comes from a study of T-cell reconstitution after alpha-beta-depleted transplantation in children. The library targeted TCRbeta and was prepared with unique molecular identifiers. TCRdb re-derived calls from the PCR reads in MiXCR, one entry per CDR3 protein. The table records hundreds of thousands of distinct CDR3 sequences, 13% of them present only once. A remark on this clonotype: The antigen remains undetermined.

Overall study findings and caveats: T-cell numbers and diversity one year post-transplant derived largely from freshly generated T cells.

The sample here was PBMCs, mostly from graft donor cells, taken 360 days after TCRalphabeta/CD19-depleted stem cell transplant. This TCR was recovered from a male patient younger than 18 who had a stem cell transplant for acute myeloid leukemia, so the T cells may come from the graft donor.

The CDR3 coding sequence is TGCAGTGCCGACGGGCAGACGTTGCGTACAGATACGCAGTATTTT. Encoded protein: CSADGQTLRTDTQYF. The chain employs TRBV20-1 and TRBJ2-3; D is undetermined. The CDR3 is 15 residues long. CDR1 and CDR2 from the germline V gene are DFQATT and SNEGSKA (reference sequence). V lost 6 bases, J lost 3 bases, and 19 bases lay in between.